This record concerns one TCR beta chain sequence. This clonotype was seen only a few times. Its binding antigen is unknown. Qualities for individual bases were not recorded, and no much larger clone is one base off. Receptor amplification or capture employed 5' RACE. The instrument given in TCRdb is Illumina HiSeq 2000. A universal primer binding site was added through template switching, and the final cDNA carried a unique molecular identifier so that TCR cDNA molecules could be counted accurately. Specific primers in the conserved constant-segment region were used to synthesize first-strand cDNA for the TCR alpha and beta chains. To control for contamination, every cDNA library carried two barcodes: a SMART-Mk sample barcode plus Illumina barcodes. TruSeq adapter sequences, together with Illumina sample barcodes, were added in two successive PCR steps. TCR alpha and beta cDNA libraries were sequenced on the Illumina HiSeq platform with custom primers. Regarding the original processing steps: Unique molecular identifiers were extracted from raw reads with MiGEC, and CDR3 positions were determined with MiXCR. For each individual, recombination models were inferred using an EM algorithm with the repgenHMM and IGoR tools. The tcR package in R was used for shared clonotype analysis, with sharing normalized by the product of cloneset sizes. Out-of-frame nonproductive sequences were analyzed to study raw recombination free of thymic and clonal selection effects. The public reads were run again by TCRdb, first through fastp at Q25 and then through MiXCR, and only productive beta chains were kept. Rows merge per CDR3 protein into single entries with the most common DNA and genes. The V and J calls follow TCRdb's processing rather than the paper's. The table for this sample lists roughly 240,000 distinct CDR3 sequences; roughly 7% of them were counted only once. The ten largest clonotypes hold approximately 3.7% of the sample.

CDR1 and CDR2, per the germline V gene, are SNHLY and FYNNEI. From the cysteine through the phenylalanine, the CDR3 covers 15 amino acids. Only CDR3 DNA is held: 45 bases, read in frame from base 1. V and J are truncated by 7 bases and 3 bases respectively, leaving an intervening sequence of 18 bases. This sample was included in a study of identical twins (dated by TCRdb to about 2016). About the investigation overall: The study deep-sequenced TCR alpha and beta repertoires from monozygotic twins, unrelated adults of various ages and cord blood to test whether fetal clonotypes persist. To rule out contamination, replicate twin experiments were performed at different times with different library preparation protocols. Here is what the overall study found, with its caveats: Fewer insertions were carried by abundant cord blood beta clonotypes, a similar but weaker trend appeared in young adult naive repertoires, and no such trend appeared in memory repertoires. Because the same donors could not be followed over many years, the conclusions relied on cross-sectional statistical analysis. Compared with coincidental sharing between unrelated individuals, out-of-frame TCR alpha sequences shared between twins showed an excess of sequences with low generation probability. A weaker excess of twin sharing was found in beta out-of-frame sequences because the signal-to-noise ratio was lowered by fewer shared sequences. Invariant T cells such as MAIT and iNKT could partly confound zero-insertion analyses, though diverse VJ usage argued against this for most clonotypes. In monozygotic twins, out-of-frame TCR alpha sharing was systematically underestimated by recombination models, although the models agreed with sharing between unrelated individuals.

Only healthy Caucasian donors were included. The twin cohort comprised three pairs of female monozygotic twins, all aged roughly 18 to 30 years. Miltenyi CD45RO+ enrichment and human naive T-cell isolation kits were used to isolate memory (CD45RO+) and naive T cells from PBMC. These sequences were also reported in another study, on yellow fever vaccine responses in identical twins. According to the second study: The authors reported that the T cell response to vaccination in identical twins appeared partly convergent and partly personalized. The study precisely tracked vaccine-responding T cell clones in identical twins.

Material for sequencing was memory (CD45RO+) T cells sorted from blood. In the paper's terms, the cell subset or site label means: CD45RO+ enriched T cells. This TCR came from a woman aged 18-29 years in good health. The rearrangement joined TRBV2 to TRBJ2-5; perhaps TRBD2 is the D gene, with 6 bases matching. The bases are TGTGCCAGCAAGAGTTTCTTAGCGGTGAAAGAGACCCAGTACTTC. It codes for CASKSFLAVKETQYF.